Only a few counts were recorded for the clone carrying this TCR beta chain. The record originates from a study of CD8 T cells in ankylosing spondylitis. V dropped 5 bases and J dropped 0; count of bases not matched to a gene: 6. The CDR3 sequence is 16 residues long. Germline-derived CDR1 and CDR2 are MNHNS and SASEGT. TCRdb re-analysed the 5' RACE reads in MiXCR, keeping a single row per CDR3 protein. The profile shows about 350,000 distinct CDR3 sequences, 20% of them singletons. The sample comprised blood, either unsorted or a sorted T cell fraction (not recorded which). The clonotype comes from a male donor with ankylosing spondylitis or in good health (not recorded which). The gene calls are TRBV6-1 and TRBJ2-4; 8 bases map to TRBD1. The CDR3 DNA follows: TGTGCCAGCAGTCCGATCGGACAGGGAGCCAAAAACATTCAGTACTTC. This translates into CASSPIGQGAKNIQYF.